This T cell receptor beta chain was obtained from a study of T-cell reconstitution after alpha-beta-depleted transplantation in children. This clonotype was seen repeatedly, ten times or more. CDR3 size: 14 residues. J lost 7 bases, V lost 6 bases, and 6 bases had no gene match. Germline assignment: CDR1 MRHNA and CDR2 SNTAGT. The authors prepared the TCRbeta library with unique molecular identifiers. TCRdb re-analysed the PCR reads in MiXCR, keeping a single row per CDR3 protein. The sample includes about 110,000 distinct CDR3 sequences, around 6.4% of them seen just once. Sequenced material: PBMCs, mostly from graft donor cells, taken 360 days after TCRalphabeta/CD19-depleted stem cell transplant. The chain has TRBV6-4 and TRBJ2-1; 10 bases agree with TRBD2. The receptor's source is a male patient between 2 and 15 years old who had a stem cell transplant for acute lymphoblastic leukemia, so the T cells may come from the graft donor. CDR3 coding DNA: TGTGCCAGCAGCCCAAGCGGGAGGGAGAATGAGCAGTTCTTC. Its protein is CASSPSGRENEQFF.